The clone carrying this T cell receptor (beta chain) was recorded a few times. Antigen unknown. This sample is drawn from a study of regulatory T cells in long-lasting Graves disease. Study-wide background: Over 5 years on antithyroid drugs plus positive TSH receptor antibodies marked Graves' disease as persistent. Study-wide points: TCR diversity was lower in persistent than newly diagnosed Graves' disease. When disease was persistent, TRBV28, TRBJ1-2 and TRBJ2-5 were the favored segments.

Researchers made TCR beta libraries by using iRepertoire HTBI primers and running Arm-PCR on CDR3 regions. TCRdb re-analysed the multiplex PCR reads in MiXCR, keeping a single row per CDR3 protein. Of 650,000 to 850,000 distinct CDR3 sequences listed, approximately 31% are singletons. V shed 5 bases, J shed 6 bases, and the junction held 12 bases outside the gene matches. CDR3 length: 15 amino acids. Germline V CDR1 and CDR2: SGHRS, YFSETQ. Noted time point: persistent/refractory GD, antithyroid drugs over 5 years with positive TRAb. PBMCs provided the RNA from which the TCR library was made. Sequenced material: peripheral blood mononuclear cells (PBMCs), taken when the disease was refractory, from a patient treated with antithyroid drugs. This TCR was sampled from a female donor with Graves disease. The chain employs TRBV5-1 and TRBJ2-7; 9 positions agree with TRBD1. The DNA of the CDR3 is TGCGCCAGCAGTCCGGGGACAGGGTTGATTGGCGAGCAGTACTTC. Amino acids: CASSPGTGLIGEQYF.